This record covers a single T cell receptor beta chain. Data came from immunoSEQ multiplex PCR; TCRdb stores just in-frame clones and leaves some out. The profile covers fewer than 300,000 clones, with 75% to 95% appearing a single time and more than 0.95% taken by the ten largest. Trimming pared 2 bases from V and 1 base from J, leaving 10 bases between. Germline CDR1 MDHEN, CDR2 SYDVKM. The CDR3 is 15 residues long. All recovered Cohort 3 donors got two negative PCRs, got clearance, or saw symptom resolution. This sample was included in a study of blood T cell repertoires in COVID-19. Study in general: Researchers got acute and convalescent COVID-19 samples from the United States, Italy and Spain.

This clonotype was obtained from a woman between 25 and 40 years old who had recovered from COVID-19. The J gene is TRBJ2-3, the V gene TRBV28, with D possibly matching TRBD2 (6 bases). Sequencing was performed on PBMCs or T cells enriched from blood (not recorded which). CDR3 in amino acids: CASSLITGGTDTQYF. In nucleotides, the CDR3 is TGTGCCAGCAGTTTAATTACGGGGGGCACAGATACGCAGTATTTT.